The 32 T cell receptor beta chains below were found in one sample sequenced in a study of blood T cell repertoires in COVID-19. Libraries were prepared by immunoSEQ multiplex PCR; TCRdb keeps only in-frame clonotypes and omits some of them. The data show about 49,000 clones, roughly four fifths seen once. What was sequenced was peripheral blood. All receptors derive from a woman aged 60-70 years with acute or convalescent COVID-19.

The chain has TRBV30 and TRBJ1-2; unclear D gene. Per germline, CDR1 GTSNPN and CDR2 SVGIG (reference sequence). With 2 bases removed from V and 5 bases from J, the gap between germline ends came to 9 bases. The CDR3 has 12 amino acids. The CDR3 bases are TGTGCCTGGAGTAGAGCACAGTATGGCTACACCTTC. Protein: CAWSRAQYGYTF.

The chain links TRBV7-3 to TRBJ2-3; 13 positions match TRBD2. V lost 4 bases and J lost 1; bases outside the gene matches: 14. Looked up from germline, CDR1 is SGHTA and CDR2 is FQGTGA. The CDR3 runs 20 residues. CDR3: CASSSTGLAGAGVRTDTQYF. Written as DNA, the CDR3 is TGTGCCAGCAGCTCCACAGGACTAGCGGGAGCCGGGGTTCGCACAGATACGCAGTATTTT.

This chain links TRBV6-5 with TRBJ2-1; D is unclear. V was trimmed by 6 bases and J by 2 bases, leaving 11 bases between them. The CDR3 extends over 14 amino acids. CDR1 is MNHEY, CDR2 SVGAGI, per germline. The CDR3, as DNA: TGTGCCAGCAGATTCCAGATTGCCTACAATGAGCAGTTCTTC. Translating gives CASRFQIAYNEQFF.

The chain recombines TRBV9 with TRBJ1-3; 7 nucleotides match TRBD1. Trimming at V came to 4 bases and at J to 2 bases, leaving 9 bases not matched to a gene. The CDR3 runs 16 residues. CDR1 is SGDLS and CDR2 is YYNGEE in the germline V gene. The CDR3 reads CASSRTNRGAGNTIYF. As DNA, the CDR3 is TGTGCCAGCAGCCGTACAAACAGGGGTGCTGGAAACACCATATATTTT.

This chain uses TRBV19 with TRBJ2-4, with TRBD1 as a possible D gene (5 bases). CDR1 is LNHDA and CDR2 is SQIVND in the germline V gene (reference sequence). The germline V and J ends were trimmed by 3 bases and 5 bases, with 11 bases remaining between them. The CDR3 length is 14 residues. DNA of the CDR3: TGTGCCAGTAGTATCGGGCAGGGCCAAAACATTCAGTACTTC. This encodes CASSIGQGQNIQYF.

The chain is built from TRBV18 and TRBJ1-1, with 11 bases identical to TRBD1. The trim removed 5 bases at V and 3 bases at J, leaving 5 bases unmatched. Looked up from germline, CDR1 is KGHSH and CDR2 is LQKENI. This CDR3 spans 15 amino acids. Here the CDR3 reads CASSSGTGGDTEAFF. The CDR3 bases are TGTGCCAGCTCATCAGGGACAGGGGGAGACACTGAAGCTTTCTTT.

The CDR3 DNA follows: TGTGCCACCGCCGGGACAGGGGACTCCTCGAAGTACTTC. Translating gives CATAGTGDSSKYF. The genes are TRBV19 and TRBJ2-7; the match to TRBD1 covers 10 bases. The CDR3 has 13 residues. Germline trimming cut 10 bases from V and 11 bases from J; bases unmatched to any gene: 14. Germline values: CDR1 LNHDA, CDR2 SQIVND (reference sequence).

The chain employs TRBV5-1 and TRBJ2-5; perhaps TRBD1 as D (5 bases). The V gene lost 0 bases and the J gene lost 4 bases, with 13 bases spanning the gap. Germline values: CDR1 SGHRS, CDR2 YFSETQ. The CDR3 is 15 residues long. The CDR3 sequence is CASSLGSGSGETQYF. CDR3 sequence (DNA): TGCGCCAGCAGCTTGGGTTCAGGGTCGGGAGAGACCCAGTACTTC. The whole variable domain, remainder taken from reference TRBV5-1 and TRBJ2-5, is KAGVTQTPRYLIKTRGQQVTLSCSPISGHRSVSWYQQTPGQGLQFLFEYFSETQRNKGNFPGRFSGRQFSNSRSEMNVSTLELGDSALYLCASSLGSGSGETQYFGPGTRLLVL.

V gene TRBV28 combines with J gene TRBJ1-1, with TRBD1 identical over 12 bases. Per germline, CDR1 MDHEN and CDR2 SYDVKM. The CDR3 has 16 amino acids. V gave up 8 bases and J gave up 4 bases; unmatched junction bases: 11. CDR3 bases: TGTGCCAGCTCGAGCGTGGGACAGGGGGCTTTCACTGAAGCTTTCTTT. Protein sequence: CASSSVGQGAFTEAFF.

This clone was counted once. In the same sample, other DNA sequences code for this CDR3. V and J are TRBV12-3 or TRBV12-4 and TRBJ2-1; tentatively, D is TRBD2 (5 bases). CDR3 length: 13 amino acids. The germline V and J ends were trimmed by 1 base and 6 bases, with 7 bases remaining between them. The CDR3 nucleotides read TGTGCCAGCAGTTTAGGTGGAGGCAATGAGCAGTTCTTC. This translates into CASSLGGGNEQFF.

This chain links TRBV9 with TRBJ1-2; the match to TRBD1 covers 9 bases. There are 16 residues in the CDR3. CDR1 and CDR2 (germline): SGDLS, YYNGEE. The V gene end was trimmed by 3 bases and the J gene end by 1 base; junction bases not matched to a gene: 7. Written as DNA, the CDR3 is TGTGCCAGCAGCGAGCGGGACAGGGTGCGTAACTATGGCTACACCTTC. Translated: CASSERDRVRNYGYTF.

V is TRBV18 and J is TRBJ1-1; 7 bases align to TRBD1. Germline V CDR1 and CDR2: KGHSH, LQKENI. Losses at the gene ends were 3 bases for V and 5 bases for J; bases not matched to a gene: 9. The CDR3 contains 15 residues. The CDR3 sequence: CASSPQPGGRTEAFF. The CDR3 nucleotides are TGTGCCAGCTCACCGCAACCAGGGGGTAGGACTGAAGCTTTCTTT.

V is TRBV19 and J is TRBJ1-1; tentatively, D is TRBD1 (5 bases). Trimming pared 6 bases from V and 1 base from J, leaving 9 bases between. This CDR3 is 13 amino acids long. Germline loops: CDR1 LNHDA, CDR2 SQIVND (reference sequence). CDR3 nucleotide sequence: TGTGCCAGTAGCCCGACAGCGAACACTGAAGCTTTCTTT. Translating it yields CASSPTANTEAFF.

The chain is built from TRBV2 and TRBJ1-2, with 11 bases that match TRBD1. Germline CDR1 is SNHLY and CDR2 is FYNNEI. CDR3 length equals 18 residues. Losses at the gene ends were 0 bases for V and 0 bases for J; bases not matched to a gene: 6. This chain's CDR3 is CASSEAADRGPANYGYTF. The CDR3 DNA follows: TGTGCCAGCAGTGAAGCGGCGGACAGGGGGCCAGCTAACTATGGCTACACCTTC.

The gene calls are TRBV6-5 and TRBJ2-1; D call uncertain. Germline loops: CDR1 MNHEY, CDR2 SVGAGI. The germline V and J ends were trimmed by 6 bases and 0 bases, with 6 bases remaining between them. This CDR3 is 13 amino acids long. CDR3 bases: TGTGCCAGCAGCATGAGCTCCTACAATGAGCAGTTCTTC. Encoded protein: CASSMSSYNEQFF.

This clone showed up just once. This sequence joins TRBV7-2 and TRBJ2-7, with 7 bases matching TRBD1. This CDR3 region has 17 residues. In germline, CDR1 is SGHTA, CDR2 FQGNSA. V shed 3 bases, J shed 2 bases, and the junction held 13 bases outside the gene matches. DNA of the CDR3: TGTGCCAGCAGCTTCTCAGTCCAGGGGGTTTACCCCTACGAGCAGTACTTC. It yields the protein CASSFSVQGVYPYEQYF.

This chain links TRBV24-1 with TRBJ2-2; 9 bases line up with TRBD1. The CDR3 consists of 14 residues. The germline CDR1 and CDR2 sequences are KGHDR and SFDVKD. The V segment lost 10 bases and the J segment 6 bases; nucleotides outside the gene matches: 8. In nucleotides, the CDR3 is TGTGCCACGAGGGGACAGGGATTGGCCGGGGAGCTGTTTTTT. It encodes CATRGQGLAGELFF.

In this sample, this clone turned up a few times. The V and J genes are TRBV12-5 and TRBJ1-1, with D perhaps TRBD1 (6 bases). There are 14 residues in the CDR3. V lost 4 bases to trimming and J lost 4 bases, with 13 bases between them. Germline V gene lookup returns CDR1 LGHNT and CDR2 FRNRAP. In DNA form, the CDR3 reads TGTGCTAGTGGTTACACGGGGGGCGTCACTGAAGCTTTCTTT. It translates to CASGYTGGVTEAFF.

This clone was detected only once. Other DNA sequences within the sample encode an identical CDR3. The chain joins TRBV7-9 to TRBJ1-6, with D possibly being TRBD1 (5 bases). The length of the CDR3 is 16 residues. Germline CDR1 reads SEHNR; CDR2 reads FQNEAQ (reference sequence). V dropped 1 base and J dropped 4 bases, with 11 bases sitting between them. CDR3 sequence: CASSLGQGFYNSPLHF. CDR3 in DNA: TGTGCCAGCAGCTTAGGGCAGGGTTTTTATAATTCACCCCTCCACTTT. Drawing the rest from reference TRBV7-9 and TRBJ1-6, the complete variable domain is DTGVSQNPRHKITKRGQNVTFRCDPISEHNRLYWYRQTLGQGPEFLTYFQNEAQLEKSRLLSDRFSAERPKGSFSTLEIQRTEQGDSAMYLCASSLGQGFYNSPLHFGNGTRLTVT.

The rearrangement joins TRBV9 to TRBJ2-7; 8 bases map to TRBD1. The length of the CDR3 is 14 residues. The V segment lost 0 bases and the J segment 3 bases; nucleotides outside the gene matches: 2. Per the germline V gene, CDR1 is SGDLS and CDR2 is YYNGEE. The CDR3 is CASSVDGQGYEQYF. The CDR3 DNA reads as TGTGCCAGCAGCGTAGACGGACAGGGCTACGAGCAGTACTTC.

The chain carries TRBV29-1 and TRBJ1-2; 11 positions agree with TRBD1. V was clipped by 1 base and J by 2 bases; unmatched bases: 0. Germline CDR1 and CDR2: SQVTM and ANQGSEA. This CDR3 spans 14 amino acids. CDR3 amino acids: CSVEGDRGNYGYTF. In DNA form, the CDR3 reads TGCAGCGTTGAAGGGGACAGGGGGAACTATGGCTACACCTTC.

The chain links TRBV3-1 (or the pseudogene TRBV3-2) to TRBJ2-7, with 14 bases identical to TRBD2. V shed 1 base and J 2 bases; nucleotides not matched to a gene: 1. Germline V CDR1 and CDR2: LGHDT, YNNKEL (reference sequence). The CDR3 has 16 residues. The CDR3 is CASSQATSGRAYEQYF. The CDR3 DNA follows: TGTGCCAGCAGCCAAGCGACTAGCGGGAGGGCCTACGAGCAGTACTTC.

The chain combines TRBV29-1 with TRBJ2-1, with 11 bases that match TRBD2. The CDR3 is made up of 15 amino acids. In germline, CDR1 is SQVTM, CDR2 ANQGSEA. V was pared by 7 bases and J by 0 bases, with 5 bases of the junction left unmatched. CDR3 region: CSGLAGISSYNEQFF. The DNA for the CDR3 is TGCAGCGGACTAGCGGGGATTAGCTCCTACAATGAGCAGTTCTTC.

This clone was picked up one time. V usage is TRBV28 and J usage is TRBJ2-6; 8 bases are shared with TRBD1. The CDR3 covers 18 residues. The germline V gene has CDR1 MDHEN and CDR2 SYDVKM. The J segment lost 1 base and the V segment lost 4 bases, leaving 9 bases of the junction unmatched. CDR3 loop: CASSSLRQGASGANVLTF. CDR3 bases: TGTGCCAGCAGTTCGTTGAGGCAGGGGGCTTCTGGGGCCAACGTCCTGACTTTC. Using reference TRBV28 and TRBJ2-6 for the parts outside the CDR3, the full variable domain is DVKVTQSSRYLVKRTGEKVFLECVQDMDHENMFWYRQDPGLGLRLIYFSYDVKMKEKGDIPEGYSVSREKKERFSLILESASTNQTSMYLCASSSLRQGASGANVLTFGAGSRLTVL.

The chain joins TRBV7-8 to TRBJ1-3, with D hard to call. V lost 5 bases and J 0 bases, leaving 17 bases between the germline ends. CDR1 SGHVS and CDR2 FQNEAQ come from the germline V gene. This CDR3 spans 17 amino acids. The CDR3 reads CASSPRGRGYSGNTIYF. Here the CDR3 DNA reads TGTGCCAGCAGCCCCCGAGGCAGAGGTTACTCTGGAAACACCATATATTTT.

This sequence joins TRBV2 and TRBJ2-2, with TRBD2 as a possible D gene (6 bases). This CDR3 region has 16 residues. V lost 0 bases and J 4 bases, leaving 12 bases between the germline ends. Per the germline V gene, CDR1 is SNHLY and CDR2 is FYNNEI. The CDR3 sequence is CASSEASGRPTGELFF. The CDR3, as DNA: TGTGCCAGCAGTGAAGCTAGCGGCCGCCCCACCGGGGAGCTGTTTTTT.

The chain couples TRBV13 to TRBJ1-2; 7 nucleotides match TRBD1. From germline, CDR1 is PRHDT and CDR2 FYEKMQ (reference sequence). The length of the CDR3 is 15 residues. The V and J ends lost 1 base and 4 bases, in that order; junction bases with no gene match: 6. In DNA form, the CDR3 reads TGTGCCAGCAGCTTAGAAGGGGGCGGTGGCTATGGCTACACCTTC. Translation gives CASSLEGGGGYGYTF.

V gene TRBV21-1 combines with J gene TRBJ2-4; the table assigns TRBD2, which was not confirmed against the DNA. TRBV21-1 corresponds to a pseudogene. The CDR3 sequence is 20 residues long. CDR3 protein: CASSKPRWTSGGLAKNIQYF. CDR3 DNA: TGTGCCAGCAGCAAACCCCGATGGACTAGCGGGGGTTTAGCCAAAAACATTCAGTACTTC.

The chain employs TRBV29-1 and TRBJ1-1; 7 bases map to TRBD1. V trimming: 7 bases; J trimming: 9 bases; junction bases outside the gene matches: 5. CDR1 SQVTM and CDR2 ANQGSEA come from the germline V gene. The CDR3 has 10 amino acids. CDR3 sequence reads: CSGYRGQAFF. CDR3 nucleotide sequence: TGCAGCGGGTACAGGGGACAAGCTTTCTTT.

In nucleotides, the CDR3 is TGCAGTGCTAGTCTCAGGGCGCCCTCGAATCAGCCCCAGCATTTT. Translated: CSASLRAPSNQPQHF. The V gene is TRBV20-1, the J gene TRBJ1-5; a weak D match, TRBD1 (5 bases). Germline lookup yields CDR1 DFQATT and CDR2 SNEGSKA (reference sequence). The CDR3 spans 15 residues. Trimming took off 3 bases at V and 4 bases at J, with 16 bases between the two ends.

The chain has TRBV14 and TRBJ1-1; D may be TRBD1 (6 bases). CDR1 and CDR2 (germline): SGHDN, FVKESK. The ends were cut back, 4 bases at V and 3 bases at J, with 9 bases in the middle. This CDR3 has 13 amino acids. The CDR3 DNA reads TGTGCCAGCAGCCCGCAGGGGTACACTGAAGCTTTCTTT. Protein: CASSPQGYTEAFF.

The V call is TRBV28, the J call TRBJ1-2; D remains unclear. Germline-derived CDR1 and CDR2 are MDHEN and SYDVKM. V dropped 7 bases and J dropped 1 base, with 22 bases sitting between them. CDR3 length: 17 residues. The CDR3 DNA is TGTGCCAGCACCCTTATGACAAGTTCCCTATTTAACTATGGCTACACCTTC. Residues: CASTLMTSSLFNYGYTF.